This entry is about one T cell receptor (beta chain). Its antigen is as yet unknown. This sample is drawn from a study of cytomegalovirus exposure and HLA in healthy donors. The study, taken as a whole, reports: For presence/absence analyses, sequencing depth was assumed to be roughly uniform across donors. A later analysis reportedly found fewer N-insertions in an Asian-associated ancestry cluster than the approximately 670-donor mean. A later analysis by the authors found several of the most significant clusters apparently linked to common viral pathogens.

The CDR3 is 15 amino acids. The junction had 3 bases not matched to a gene; V was cut back by 1 base and J by 5 bases. Germline V gene data show CDR1 as SGHTA and CDR2 as FQGTGA. The PCR ran on 60 Vbeta and 13 Jbeta primers. The repertoire was sequenced with immunoSEQ multiplex PCR; TCRdb's copy has only in-frame clones and lacks some. The table records about 120,000 clones, about 86% of them present only once. The chain uses TRBV7-3 and TRBJ2-1; 9 nucleotides match TRBD2. The specimen sequenced was PBMCs. The receptor comes from a woman between 25 and 40 years old in good health and CMV-seronegative. CDR3 nucleotides: TGTGCCAGCAGCTTAAGAGGGACTAGCCACAATGAGCAGTTCTTC. Translation: CASSLRGTSHNEQFF.